A single sample gave rise to the 10 T cell receptor beta chains below, sequenced in a study of T cells in Graves' hyperthyroidism and ophthalmopathy. Amplified TCR beta CDR3 regions came from RNA transcripts. During a first-round RT-PCR of the TCR CDR3, the HTBI primer set was used. TCRdb fed the multiplex PCR reads into MiXCR, producing one record per CDR3 protein. Found here are some 250,000 distinct CDR3 sequences, over 12% of them singletons; the top ten hold more than 30%. Sequenced input: blood. These receptors were taken from a woman aged 45-60 years with Graves' hyperthyroidism that later progressed to Graves' ophthalmopathy.

There are many counts of this clonotype. The chain recombines TRBV7-3 with TRBJ1-1, with D hard to call. The germline V gene encodes CDR1 SGHTA and CDR2 FQGTGA. V gave up 1 base and J gave up 0 bases, with 9 bases separating them. CDR3 length: 15 residues. The CDR3 is CASSLNRGMNTEAFF. In DNA, the CDR3 is TGTGCCAGCAGCTTAAACCGGGGAATGAACACTGAAGCTTTCTTT.

This clonotype was counted at least ten times. CDR3 sequence: CASKGLAGRSYEQYF. As DNA, the CDR3 is TGTGCCAGCAAAGGACTAGCGGGCCGGTCCTACGAGCAGTACTTC. The chain uses TRBV6-1 and TRBJ2-7; TRBD2 matches at 11 bases. Germline V gives CDR1 MNHNS, CDR2 SASEGT. The V segment lost 7 bases and the J segment 1 base; nucleotides outside the gene matches: 6. This CDR3 spans 15 amino acids.

This clonotype was found many times. This chain joins TRBV3-1 and TRBJ1-2, with D possibly matching TRBD1 (5 bases). The ends were cut back, 5 bases at V and 8 bases at J, with 12 bases in the middle. The V gene's germline CDR1 is LGHDT and CDR2 YNNKEL (reference sequence). The CDR3 is made up of 12 amino acids. The CDR3 DNA reads as TGTGCCAGCAGCGATCGACAGAGAGGCTACACCTTC. Residues: CASSDRQRGYTF.

This clonotype has more than one count but fewer than ten. The V gene is TRBV27, the J gene TRBJ1-1, with 7 bases matching TRBD1. The CDR3 has 13 amino acids. Losses at the gene ends were 6 bases for V and 4 bases for J; bases not matched to a gene: 5. Germline CDR1 and CDR2: MNHEY and SMNVEV (reference sequence). As DNA, the CDR3 is TGTGCCAGCAGGTTCCCAGGGGGCACTGAAGCTTTCTTT. Residues: CASRFPGGTEAFF.

This clonotype was observed many times. The J gene is TRBJ2-7, the V gene TRBV4-1; 8 bases match TRBD2. This CDR3 has 15 residues. CDR1 is MGHRA and CDR2 is YSYEKL in the germline V gene. The ends lost 4 bases at V and 5 bases at J; junction bases unmatched: 10. The CDR3 reads CASSRSGLGSNEQYF. The CDR3 DNA reads as TGCGCCAGCAGCCGTTCGGGACTAGGGTCCAACGAGCAGTACTTC.

In its sample, this clonotype was seen many times. The CDR3 DNA follows: TGCAGTGCTCCTTTGGCGGGCAGCCTTTCGTACAATGAGCAGTTCTTC. Translating it yields CSAPLAGSLSYNEQFF. The chain combines TRBV20-1 with TRBJ2-1, with D maybe TRBD2 (5 bases). CDR3 length: 16 amino acids. Trimming removed 5 bases from V and 4 bases from J, with 21 bases in between. The V gene's germline CDR1 is DFQATT and CDR2 SNEGSKA (reference sequence).

This clonotype was seen repeatedly, ten times or more. The gene calls are TRBV7-8 and TRBJ2-7; 8 bases map to TRBD1. The CDR3 covers 17 residues. The trim removed 1 base at V and 2 bases at J, leaving 10 bases unmatched. CDR1 and CDR2 from the germline V gene are SGHVS and FQNEAQ. The CDR3 region is CASSLVEDRVNPYEQYF. CDR3 in DNA: TGTGCCAGCAGCTTAGTAGAGGACAGGGTGAACCCCTACGAGCAGTACTTC.

This clonotype was detected ten times or more. V usage is TRBV10-3 and J usage is TRBJ1-1; tentative D call: TRBD1 (5 bases). Germline V gene sequence: CDR1 ENHRY, CDR2 SYGVKD. The CDR3 has 13 residues. V was shortened by 8 bases and J by 0 bases, with 10 bases between the two germline ends. The chain's CDR3 is CAIGAGLNTEAFF. DNA of the CDR3: TGTGCCATCGGGGCAGGGTTGAACACTGAAGCTTTCTTT.

Note on this clonotype: A much bigger clone sits one base away, suggesting this may be a read error. The chain recombines TRBV28 with TRBJ2-7; D perhaps matches TRBD2 (6 bases). Germline lookup yields CDR1 MDHEN and CDR2 SYDVKM. There are 13 residues in the CDR3. CDR3 sequence reads: CASSFGGEDERYF. The CDR3, as DNA: TGTGCCAGCAGTTTCGGCGGGGAGGACGAGCGGTACTTC.

There are many counts of this clonotype. The rearrangement uses TRBV5-6 and TRBJ2-3; D possibly uses TRBD1 or TRBD2 (5 bases each). The CDR3 runs 14 residues. Deletions cut 5 bases from V and 3 bases from J, with 13 bases between. Germline CDR1 is SGHDT and CDR2 is YYEEEE. The CDR3 spells CASSRDQRTDTQYF. The CDR3 DNA reads TGTGCCAGCAGTCGGGACCAAAGGACAGATACGCAGTATTTT.